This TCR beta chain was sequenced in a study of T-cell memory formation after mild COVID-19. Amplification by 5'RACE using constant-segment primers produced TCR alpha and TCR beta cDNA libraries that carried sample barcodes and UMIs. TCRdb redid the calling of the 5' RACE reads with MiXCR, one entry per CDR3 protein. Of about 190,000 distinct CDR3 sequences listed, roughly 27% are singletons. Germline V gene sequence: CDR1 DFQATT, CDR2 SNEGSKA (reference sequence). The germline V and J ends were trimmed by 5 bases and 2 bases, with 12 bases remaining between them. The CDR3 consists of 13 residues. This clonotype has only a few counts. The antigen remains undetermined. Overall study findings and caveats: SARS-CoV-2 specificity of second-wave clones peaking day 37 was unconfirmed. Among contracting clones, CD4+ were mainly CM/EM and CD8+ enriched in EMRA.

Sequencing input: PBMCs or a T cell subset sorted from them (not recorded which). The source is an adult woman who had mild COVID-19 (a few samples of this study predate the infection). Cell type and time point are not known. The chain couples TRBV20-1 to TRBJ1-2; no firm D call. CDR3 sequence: CSAPRTANYGYTF. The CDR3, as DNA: TGCAGTGCTCCCAGGACGGCGAACTATGGCTACACCTTC.